A single sample is the source of the 22 T cell receptor beta chains below, sequenced in a study of CD8 T cells in Susac syndrome. After extraction with the RNeasy kit, 0.5 to 1 ug of the RNA was reverse transcribed using random hexamers. TCRdb used MiXCR to reprocess the immunoSEQ multiplex PCR reads, holding one entry per CDR3 protein. The data contain 170,000 or so distinct CDR3 sequences, about 96% of them singletons. Material for sequencing was CD4+ T cells from PBMCs. The source of these receptors is a human donor with Susac syndrome.

The V gene is TRBV20-1, the J gene TRBJ2-3; D is unclear. This CDR3 spans 16 amino acids. Trimming left V 0 bases short and J 2 bases short, with 15 bases between. Germline lookup yields CDR1 DFQATT and CDR2 SNEGSKA (reference sequence). CDR3 residues: CSARDEPLPATDTQYF. CDR3 nucleotides: TGCAGTGCTAGAGATGAGCCCCTACCCGCCACAGATACGCAGTATTTT.

In regard to this clonotype: One junction end does not reproduce the germline sequence, and a read error may be involved. CDR3 region: CSVRLGKNGYTF. The CDR3 DNA sequence: TGCAGTGTTAGATTGGGGAAGAATGGCTACACCTTC. V gene TRBV20-1 combines with J gene TRBJ1-2; D ambiguous. Germline V gives CDR1 DFQATT, CDR2 SNEGSKA (reference sequence). The CDR3 length is 12 residues.

This clonotype came up once. The CDR3 reads CASSSGLKQFF. The DNA for the CDR3 is TGTGCCAGCAGTTCAGGACTAAAGCAGTTCTTC. This chain connects TRBV6-2 or TRBV6-3 to TRBJ2-1, with D possibly being TRBD2 (6 bases). The V end lost 4 bases, the J end lost 11 bases, and 9 bases lay between the germline ends. CDR3 length: 11 amino acids. Germline V gives CDR1 MNHEY, CDR2 SVGEGT.

The CDR3: CATSESHQRDTQYF. The CDR3 coding sequence is TGTGCCACCAGTGAGTCCCATCAACGAGATACGCAGTATTTT. This sequence joins TRBV24-1 and TRBJ2-3; D is unresolved. Deletions cut 4 bases from V and 5 bases from J, with 12 bases between. Per the germline V gene, CDR1 is KGHDR and CDR2 is SFDVKD. This CDR3 spans 14 amino acids.

This chain joins TRBV20-1 and TRBJ2-5; 7 bases match TRBD1. Germline CDR1 reads DFQATT; CDR2 reads SNEGSKA (reference sequence). The CDR3 length is 15 residues. J lost 3 bases, V lost 3 bases, and 10 bases had no gene match. The CDR3 bases are TGCAGTGCTAGTTTAAGGGGCCAGGGGGAAGAGACCCAGTACTTC. Encoded protein: CSASLRGQGEETQYF.

The chain links TRBV2 to TRBJ2-7, with 12 bases fitting TRBD1. CDR1 SNHLY and CDR2 FYNNEI come from the germline V gene. Trimming took 8 bases from V and 4 from J; bases not matched to a gene: 3. The CDR3 covers 13 residues. CDR3 sequence (DNA): TGTGCCAGCCCGGGACAGGGGGCGTACGAGCAGTACTTC. This sequence encodes CASPGQGAYEQYF.

The J gene is TRBJ2-1, the V gene TRBV7-9, with 10 bases fitting TRBD1. Germline V gene lookup returns CDR1 SEHNR and CDR2 FQNEAQ (reference sequence). The CDR3 is 17 amino acids. J lost 6 bases, V lost 5 bases, and 13 bases had no gene match. The CDR3 is CASSPRGDRGPGNEQFF. CDR3 coding DNA: TGTGCCAGCAGCCCCCGTGGGGACAGGGGTCCTGGCAATGAGCAGTTCTTC.

The CDR3 is CASSSSGRAGEQFF. The CDR3 DNA is TGTGCCAGCAGTTCTAGCGGGAGGGCCGGTGAGCAGTTCTTC. V gene TRBV12-3 or TRBV12-4 combines with J gene TRBJ2-1; the match to TRBD2 covers 12 bases. J gave up 9 bases and V 4 bases, and 4 bases lay outside the gene matches. The CDR3 runs to 14 residues.

The genes are TRBV20-1 and TRBJ1-4; tentative D call: TRBD1 (5 bases). The V and J ends lost 7 bases and 7 bases respectively, with 16 bases between them. The CDR3 consists of 13 residues. Germline V gives CDR1 DFQATT, CDR2 SNEGSKA (reference sequence). The CDR3 here is CSVPGMLGEKLFF. In DNA, the CDR3 is TGCAGTGTACCAGGGATGTTGGGTGAAAAACTGTTTTTT.

On this clonotype: A read error may produce the germline difference seen at one junction end. V usage is TRBV20-1 and J usage is TRBJ2-1; 9 bases agree with TRBD2. The germline V gene encodes CDR1 DFQATT and CDR2 SNEGSKA (reference sequence). The CDR3 covers 17 residues. The CDR3: CSARVSSTSGLYNERFF. The DNA for the CDR3 is TGCAGTGCTAGAGTTTCCTCGACTAGCGGACTTTACAATGAGCGGTTCTTC.

This clonotype has only one observation. The V and J genes are TRBV2 and TRBJ2-5, with D uncertain. V lost 3 bases and J 6 bases, leaving 11 bases between the germline ends. The CDR3 covers 13 residues. Germline-derived CDR1 and CDR2 are SNHLY and FYNNEI. The chain's CDR3 is CASSDDNLKTQYF. The CDR3 DNA reads as TGTGCCAGCAGTGACGACAACCTTAAGACCCAGTACTTC. The entire variable domain, with the rest obtained from reference TRBV2 and TRBJ2-5, is as follows: EPEVTQTPSHQVTQMGQEVILRCVPISNHLYFYWYRQILGQKVEFLVSFYNNEISEKSEIFDDQFSVERPDGSNFTLKIRSTKLEDSAMYFCASSDDNLKTQYFGPGTRLLVL.

The chain has TRBV5-8 and TRBJ1-2; D is unclear. Germline V gene lookup returns CDR1 SGHTS and CDR2 YDEGEE. Trimming took 0 bases from V and 0 from J, leaving 9 bases between them. There are 15 residues in the CDR3. The CDR3 is CASSLAGSANYGYTF. The CDR3 bases are TGTGCCAGCAGCTTGGCCGGGTCAGCTAACTATGGCTACACCTTC.

Comments on this clonotype: The junction departs from germline at one end; a sequencing error may be responsible. The rearrangement joins TRBV20-1 to TRBJ2-3; 8 nucleotides agree with TRBD2. This CDR3 spans 13 amino acids. The germline V gene encodes CDR1 DFQATT and CDR2 SNEGSKA (reference sequence). CDR3 in amino acids: CSATRTSRDTQYF. The CDR3 DNA follows: TGCAGTGCTACCCGGACTAGCAGAGATACGCAGTATTTT.

The chain carries TRBV9 and TRBJ2-1; the D is unclear. Per the germline V gene, CDR1 is SGDLS and CDR2 is YYNGEE. Trimming removed 3 bases at V and 5 bases at J, with 9 bases between. CDR3 length equals 13 residues. This chain's CDR3 is CASSETWDNEQFF. As DNA, the CDR3 is TGTGCCAGCAGCGAGACATGGGACAATGAGCAGTTCTTC.

The J gene is TRBJ1-5, the V gene TRBV3-1, with a tentative D call TRBD1 (5 bases). CDR1 is LGHDT and CDR2 is YNNKEL in the germline V gene (reference sequence). The CDR3 is made up of 13 amino acids. Trimming removed 3 bases from V and 6 bases from J, with 9 bases in between. Here the CDR3 DNA reads TGTGCCAGCAGCCACTCCCAGGGTCAGCCCCAGCATTTT. Residues: CASSHSQGQPQHF.

The rearrangement links TRBV20-1 to TRBJ2-3; D is undetermined. Germline CDR1 and CDR2: DFQATT and SNEGSKA (reference sequence). The CDR3 consists of 16 residues. Trimming removed 0 bases at V and 0 bases at J, with 13 bases between. The CDR3 nucleotides read TGCAGTGCTAGAGATCTGAGGCGGTTCAGCACAGATACGCAGTATTTT. Its protein is CSARDLRRFSTDTQYF.

The rearrangement uses TRBV5-1 and TRBJ2-5; D gene unclear. CDR1 is SGHRS and CDR2 is YFSETQ in the germline V gene. V lost 0 bases, J lost 1 base, and 10 bases lay in between. The CDR3 spans 15 residues. CDR3 coding DNA: TGCGCCAGCAGCTTGGCCTTTACTGCCCAAGAGACCCAGTACTTC. It codes for CASSLAFTAQETQYF. Full variable domain (remainder filled in from reference TRBV5-1 and TRBJ2-5): KAGVTQTPRYLIKTRGQQVTLSCSPISGHRSVSWYQQTPGQGLQFLFEYFSETQRNKGNFPGRFSGRQFSNSRSEMNVSTLELGDSALYLCASSLAFTAQETQYFGPGTRLLVL.

V is TRBV6-2 or TRBV6-3 and J is TRBJ2-2; maybe TRBD2 (6 bases). The V gene's germline CDR1 is MNHEY and CDR2 SVGEGT. The V and J ends lost 8 bases and 5 bases respectively, with 15 bases between them. The CDR3 has 14 amino acids. The CDR3 sequence is CASCRGAITGELFF. DNA of the CDR3: TGTGCCAGCTGCCGCGGGGCGATTACCGGGGAGCTGTTTTTT.

For the CDR3, the DNA is TGTGCCAGCAGCTTTGAACTAGCGGCAAAGACCCAGTACTTC. Protein sequence: CASSFELAAKTQYF. V and J are TRBV11-2 and TRBJ2-5; TRBD2 matches at 8 bases. This CDR3 contains 14 residues. The germline V gene encodes CDR1 SGHAT and CDR2 FQNNGV. The junction had 6 bases not matched to a gene; V was cut back by 3 bases and J by 6 bases. Drawing the rest from reference TRBV11-2 and TRBJ2-5, the complete variable domain is EAGVAQSPRYKIIEKRQSVAFWCNPISGHATLYWYQQILGQGPKLLIQFQNNGVVDDSQLPKDRFSAERLKGVDSTLKIQPAKLEDSAVYLCASSFELAAKTQYFGPGTRLLVL.

This chain uses TRBV5-1 with TRBJ2-1; 15 positions match TRBD2. The CDR3 is made up of 20 amino acids. Trimming removed 0 bases from V and 0 bases from J; junction bases left unmatched: 7. Germline V gives CDR1 SGHRS, CDR2 YFSETQ. The CDR3 sequence is CASSLVRTSGGGSSYNEQFF. As DNA, the CDR3 is TGCGCCAGCAGCTTGGTGCGGACTAGCGGGGGGGGGAGCTCCTACAATGAGCAGTTCTTC.

This clonotype was detected once. In DNA form, the CDR3 reads TGTGCCAGCTCACCGCCCGGGACAGGTGAGCAGTACTTC. It codes for CASSPPGTGEQYF. The J gene is TRBJ2-7, the V gene TRBV18; 8 bases align to TRBD1. CDR1 KGHSH and CDR2 LQKENI come from the germline V gene. The V and J ends lost 3 bases and 7 bases, in that order; junction bases with no gene match: 5. This CDR3 has 13 amino acids.

The rearrangement joins TRBV15 to TRBJ1-5, with D possibly TRBD1 on 6 matching bases. Germline V CDR1 and CDR2: LNHNV, YYDKDF (reference sequence). The V end lost 5 bases, the J end lost 0 bases, and 14 bases lay between the germline ends. CDR3 length: 16 residues. The CDR3 DNA is TGTGCCACCAGCCCGGGGACAATTCATAGCAATCAGCCCCAGCATTTT. This codes for CATSPGTIHSNQPQHF.